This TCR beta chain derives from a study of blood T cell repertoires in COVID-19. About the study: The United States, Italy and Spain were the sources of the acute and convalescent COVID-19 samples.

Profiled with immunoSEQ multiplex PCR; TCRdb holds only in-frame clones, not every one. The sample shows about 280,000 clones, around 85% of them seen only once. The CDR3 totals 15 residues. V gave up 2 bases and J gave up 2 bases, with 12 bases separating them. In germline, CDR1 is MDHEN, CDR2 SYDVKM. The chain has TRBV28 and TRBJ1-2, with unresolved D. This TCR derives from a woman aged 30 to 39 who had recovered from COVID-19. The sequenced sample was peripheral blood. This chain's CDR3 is CASSLPLGENYGYTF. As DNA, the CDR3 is TGTGCCAGCAGTTTACCCCTTGGAGAAAACTATGGCTACACCTTC.